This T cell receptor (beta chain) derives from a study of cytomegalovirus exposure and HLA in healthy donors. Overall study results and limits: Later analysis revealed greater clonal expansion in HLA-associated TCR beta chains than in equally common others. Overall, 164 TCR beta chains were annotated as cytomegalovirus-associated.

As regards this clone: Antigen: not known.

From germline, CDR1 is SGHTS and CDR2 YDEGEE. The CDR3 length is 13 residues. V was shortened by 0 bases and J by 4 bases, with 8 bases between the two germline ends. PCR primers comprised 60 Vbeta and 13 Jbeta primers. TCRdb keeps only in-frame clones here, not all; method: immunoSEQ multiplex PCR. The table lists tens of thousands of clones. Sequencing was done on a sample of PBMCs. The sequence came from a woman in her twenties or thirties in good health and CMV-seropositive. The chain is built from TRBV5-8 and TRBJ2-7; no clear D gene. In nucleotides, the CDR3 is TGTGCCAGCAGCTTGGTTTGGAGATACGAGCAGTACTTC. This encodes CASSLVWRYEQYF.